Following are 19 T cell receptor beta chains from one sample sequenced in a study of blood T cell repertoires in COVID-19. Sequencing was performed with immunoSEQ multiplex PCR; in TCRdb, only in-frame clones are kept and a portion is missing. The sample has approximately 220,000 clones; roughly 80% are singletons. The sample comprised peripheral blood. The receptor source for this set is a woman older than 75 with acute or convalescent COVID-19.

This clone appeared a single time. The chain employs TRBV4-2 and TRBJ2-5, with TRBD2 matching over 9 bases. Germline V lookup: CDR1 LGHNA, CDR2 YNFKEQ. The CDR3 loop spans 15 amino acids. V was clipped by 4 bases and J by 2 bases; unmatched bases: 5. In DNA, the CDR3 is TGTGCCAGCAGCCTACAGACTAGCGGACAAGAGACCCAGTACTTC. Amino acid sequence: CASSLQTSGQETQYF.

CDR3 in DNA: TGTGCCAGTAGTATGGGGGGGCCTGAATACAATGAGCAGTTCTTC. It is translated as CASSMGGPEYNEQFF. The chain uses TRBV19 and TRBJ2-1, with D perhaps matching TRBD2 (7 bases). Trimming left V 3 bases short and J 4 bases short, with 13 bases between. CDR1 and CDR2 from the germline V gene are LNHDA and SQIVND (reference sequence). The CDR3 is 15 amino acids.

This clone was detected once. V gene TRBV3-1 (or the pseudogene TRBV3-2) combines with J gene TRBJ2-7, with D hard to call. Germline loops: CDR1 LGHDT, CDR2 YNNKEL (reference sequence). CDR3 size: 14 residues. The V end lost 0 bases, the J end lost 3 bases, and 9 bases lay between the germline ends. CDR3 amino acids: CASSQDPGGYEQYF. The CDR3 bases are TGTGCCAGCAGCCAAGATCCGGGTGGCTACGAGCAGTACTTC.

The chain employs TRBV7-3 and TRBJ2-5; TRBD2 aligns across 9 bases. This CDR3 is 15 amino acids long. V lost 5 bases, J lost 2 bases, and 6 bases stayed unmatched. CDR1 is SGHTA and CDR2 is FQGTGA in the germline V gene. DNA for the CDR3: TGTGCCAGCAGCCACGCCAGCGGGAGGCAAGAGACCCAGTACTTC. It yields the protein CASSHASGRQETQYF.

The J gene is TRBJ1-6, the V gene TRBV19, with D possibly TRBD1 on 5 matching bases. Germline lookup yields CDR1 LNHDA and CDR2 SQIVND (reference sequence). The CDR3 has 16 amino acids. V shed 7 bases and J shed 8 bases, with 21 bases lying between them. The CDR3 protein is CASNIEYGTGDSPLHF. CDR3 nucleotides: TGTGCCAGTAATATTGAGTATGGGACTGGGGATTCACCCCTCCACTTT.

The gene calls are TRBV19 and TRBJ2-7, with D possibly TRBD2 on 6 matching bases. Germline CDR1 is LNHDA and CDR2 is SQIVND (reference sequence). This CDR3 spans 13 amino acids. V was shortened by 6 bases and J by 2 bases, with 11 bases between the two germline ends. The CDR3 sequence: CASRAGGTYEQYF. The CDR3 DNA reads as TGTGCCAGTAGGGCCGGGGGTACCTACGAGCAGTACTTC. Full variable domain (rest looked up from reference TRBV19 and TRBJ2-7): DGGITQSPKYLFRKEGQNVTLSCEQNLNHDAMYWYRQDPGQGLRLIYYSQIVNDFQKGDIAEGYSVSREKKESFPLTVTSAQKNPTAFYLCASRAGGTYEQYFGPGTRLTVT.

The chain employs TRBV5-4 and TRBJ2-7, with 7 bases fitting TRBD1. CDR3 size: 14 residues. Germline V gives CDR1 SGHNT, CDR2 YYREEE (reference sequence). V shed 4 bases, J shed 2 bases, and the junction held 6 bases outside the gene matches. The CDR3 sequence is CASSPRQGPYEQYF. CDR3 nucleotides: TGTGCCAGCAGCCCCCGACAGGGCCCCTACGAGCAGTACTTC.

In this sample, this clone turned up once. The rearrangement joins TRBV6-5 to TRBJ2-1; 9 bases are a match to TRBD2. Germline V gene sequence: CDR1 MNHEY, CDR2 SVGAGI. This CDR3 is 14 amino acids long. J gave up 2 bases and V 7 bases, and 3 bases lay outside the gene matches. This CDR3 reads CASIGGRAYNEQFF. As DNA, the CDR3 is TGTGCCAGCATCGGCGGGAGGGCCTACAATGAGCAGTTCTTC.

This clone is a singleton in its sample. The rearrangement joins TRBV19 to TRBJ2-3; 7 nucleotides match TRBD1. J lost 4 bases, V lost 1 base, and 5 bases had no gene match. CDR3 length: 15 amino acids. Germline V lookup: CDR1 LNHDA, CDR2 SQIVND (reference sequence). CDR3 sequence reads: CASSIAAGGADTQYF. The CDR3 nucleotides are TGTGCCAGTAGTATAGCGGCAGGGGGAGCAGATACGCAGTATTTT.

V and J are TRBV9 and TRBJ2-2, with 9 bases fitting TRBD2. Germline CDR1 is SGDLS and CDR2 is YYNGEE. CDR3 size: 18 residues. J was trimmed by 0 bases and V by 0 bases; bases with no gene match: 6. For the CDR3, the DNA is TGTGCCAGCAGCGTAGGACTAGCGGAATTCGCGAACACCGGGGAGCTGTTTTTT. Translated, it gives CASSVGLAEFANTGELFF.

This sequence joins TRBV11-3 and TRBJ1-1, with a tentative D call TRBD1 (6 bases). CDR3 length: 16 amino acids. Trimming stripped 2 bases from V and 3 bases from J, with 16 bases between. Germline V lookup: CDR1 SGHNT, CDR2 YENEEA. The CDR3 here is CASSLLQGLKDTEAFF. The CDR3 DNA follows: TGTGCCAGCAGCTTACTACAGGGCCTGAAGGACACTGAAGCTTTCTTT.

V usage is TRBV7-2 and J usage is TRBJ1-4; D ambiguous. Trimming took off 2 bases at V and 2 bases at J, with 12 bases between the two ends. Germline CDR1 is SGHTA and CDR2 is FQGNSA. The CDR3 extends over 16 amino acids. CDR3 bases: TGTGCCAGCAGCTTAAATTCGGGTACGACTAATGAAAAACTGTTTTTT. Translating gives CASSLNSGTTNEKLFF. Based on the CDR3 plus reference TRBV7-2 and TRBJ1-4, the full variable domain is GAGVSQSPSNKVTEKGKDVELRCDPISGHTALYWYRQSLGQGLEFLIYFQGNSAPDKSGLPSDRFSAERTGGSVSTLTIQRTQQEDSAVYLCASSLNSGTTNEKLFFGSGTQLSVL.

This rearrangement joins TRBV3-1 (or the pseudogene TRBV3-2) to TRBJ2-1; weak D call: TRBD1 (5 bases). V dropped 0 bases and J dropped 3 bases, with 9 bases sitting between them. The germline V gene has CDR1 LGHDT and CDR2 YNNKEL (reference sequence). CDR3 length equals 15 residues. CDR3 nucleotide sequence: TGTGCCAGCAGCCAAGAGAAGACAGTCTACAATGAGCAGTTCTTC. This codes for CASSQEKTVYNEQFF.

This clone has just a few counts. V is TRBV5-1 and J is TRBJ1-1; TRBD1 agrees at 10 bases. In germline, CDR1 is SGHRS, CDR2 YFSETQ. This CDR3 is 17 amino acids long. The V segment lost 1 base and the J segment 11 bases; nucleotides outside the gene matches: 17. The CDR3 region has the DNA TGCGCCAGCAGCTTGTCCGGGACAGGGGCTTTTTCATTAGGTGCTTTCTTT. This codes for CASSLSGTGAFSLGAFF.

The chain joins TRBV3-1 (or the pseudogene TRBV3-2) to TRBJ2-1; 14 bases are shared with TRBD2. This CDR3 region has 18 residues. Germline CDR1 and CDR2: LGHDT and YNNKEL (reference sequence). Trimming removed 3 bases from V and 7 bases from J; junction bases left unmatched: 11. CDR3 residues: CASSQLTGLAGESNEQFF. The CDR3 DNA reads TGTGCCAGCAGCCAGTTAACGGGACTAGCGGGAGAGAGTAATGAGCAGTTCTTC.

V gene TRBV19 combines with J gene TRBJ2-7, with 8 bases matching TRBD2. The V gene end was trimmed by 3 bases and the J gene end by 0 bases; junction bases not matched to a gene: 7. The V gene's germline CDR1 is LNHDA and CDR2 SQIVND (reference sequence). This CDR3 comprises 16 residues. In DNA form, the CDR3 reads TGTGCCAGTAGTATCGACGCTAGCGGGTACTCCTACGAGCAGTACTTC. Amino acids: CASSIDASGYSYEQYF.

This clone was observed a handful of times. The rearrangement joins TRBV3-1 (or the pseudogene TRBV3-2) to TRBJ2-7; 7 bases are shared with TRBD2. The J segment lost 5 bases and the V segment lost 4 bases, leaving 14 bases of the junction unmatched. CDR1 is LGHDT and CDR2 is YNNKEL in the germline V gene (reference sequence). This CDR3 has 16 residues. The CDR3 loop is CASSPKTSGGGHEQYF. DNA of the CDR3: TGTGCCAGCAGCCCAAAGACCTCGGGCGGGGGTCACGAGCAGTACTTC.

V is TRBV28 and J is TRBJ1-2; 11 bases are shared with TRBD1. The germline CDR1 and CDR2 sequences are MDHEN and SYDVKM. The CDR3 has 17 residues. The ends lost 4 bases at V and 7 bases at J; junction bases unmatched: 14. The DNA for the CDR3 is TGTGCCAGCAGTTCCAGGACAGGGGGCAGAAGTGCTAGTGGCTACACCTTC. It is translated as CASSSRTGGRSASGYTF.

This chain connects TRBV18 to TRBJ2-2, with TRBD2 matching 11 bases. The CDR3 runs 21 residues. Germline V gene data show CDR1 as KGHSH and CDR2 as LQKENI. J gave up 4 bases and V 4 bases, and 20 bases lay outside the gene matches. In DNA, the CDR3 is TGTGCCAGCTCACAAAGGACTCCGGGACTAGCGGAACCAGGTAGCACCGGGGAGCTGTTTTTT. This translates into CASSQRTPGLAEPGSTGELFF.